The rows below give T cell receptor beta chains drawn from one sample of a study of Graves' ophthalmopathy and Graves' hyperthyroidism. TCRdb re-called the multiplex PCR reads with MiXCR, one entry per CDR3 protein. The profile shows 560,000 or so distinct CDR3 sequences, about two fifths of them singletons. Input material: peripheral blood or thyroid tissue (not recorded which). The receptor set was obtained from an adult man with Graves' hyperthyroidism. Each CDR3 is given with its conserved first and last residue. The D gene is left open where the match is weak. Where a row states a size, it is once, few, many or the class of an expanded clone; other rows omit it.

clone_size d_call j_call v_call cdr3_nt cdr3_aa
NA NA TRBJ1-2 TRBV25-1 TGTGCTAGTGGTTTGGGGGCAGGGCTTAACTATGGCTACGCCTTC CASGLGAGLNYGYAF
many NA TRBJ2-7 TRBV7-8 TGTGCCAGCAGCTTAGAGGCAGGGCTCCACGAGCAGTACTTC CASSLEAGLHEQYF
many NA TRBJ1-6 TRBV20-1 TGCAGTGCTCCTCACAGTAATTCACCCCTCCACTTT CSAPHSNSPLHF
few NA TRBJ1-2 TRBV19 TGTGCCACACAGGCCTATGGCTACACCTTC CATQAYGYTF
NA TRBD1 TRBJ1-5 TRBV6-1 TGTGCCAGCAGTGGGACAGGATTTAGCAATCAGCCCCAGCATTTT CASSGTGFSNQPQHF
many TRBD1 TRBJ1-2 TRBV12-3/TRBV12-4 TGTGCCAGCAGTGGGACAGGTTTGGGTAACTATGGCTACACCTTC CASSGTGLGNYGYTF
NA NA TRBJ2-5 TRBV29-1 TGCAGTGAATTGGGACGGGAGACCCAGTACTTC CSELGRETQYF
once NA TRBJ2-7 TRBV29-1 TGCAGCGCCGGCCTCAGCTACCAAGAGCAGTACTTC CSAGLSYQEQYF
NA NA TRBJ1-6 TRBV29-1 TGCAGCGTTGAAGGGACGGATAATTCACCCCTCCACTTT CSVEGTDNSPLHF
many NA TRBJ1-1 TRBV28 TGTGCCAGCAGTCCCCCTTACAGGGATGAAGCTTTCTTT CASSPPYRDEAFF
NA TRBD1 TRBJ2-5 TRBV7-9 TGTGCCAGCAGCCGACAGGGTGACAACCAAGAGACCCAGTACTTC CASSRQGDNQETQYF
many NA TRBJ1-1 TRBV10-3 TGTGCCAACTCCGGGAGCCAGAACACTGAAGCTTTCTTT CANSGSQNTEAFF
once NA TRBJ1-2 TRBV7-2 TGTGCCAGCAGTATACTCGGGGGGGGGACCTTGGACTATGGCTACACCTTC CASSILGGGTLDYGYTF
NA TRBD2 TRBJ2-5 TRBV5-4 TGTGCCAGCAGCGCGCCGGGACTAGCGGGGGGGCTTGAGACCCAGTACTTC CASSAPGLAGGLETQYF
NA NA TRBJ2-3 TRBV2 TGTGCCAGCAGGGACGACTTGGGGGTACGAGATACGCAGTATTTT CASRDDLGVRDTQYF
NA TRBD2 TRBJ2-2 TRBV7-2 TGTGCCAGCAGCGACCGGACTAGCGGGGAGCTGTTTTTT CASSDRTSGELFF
NA NA TRBJ2-3 TRBV20-1 TGCAGTGCTAGAGTTACAGGGCAGGGTCTGGCAGATACGCAGTATTTT CSARVTGQGLADTQYF
many NA TRBJ1-2 TRBV20-1 TGCAGTGCTCCTCCCCAGGGAGTTAACTATGGCTACACCTTC CSAPPQGVNYGYTF
many TRBD1 TRBJ2-2 TRBV4-1 TGCGCCAGCAGCGTCAGACAGGGGGCCGGGGAGCTGTTTTTT CASSVRQGAGELFF
few TRBD1 TRBJ2-7 TRBV28 TGTGCCAGCAGTTTAAGGACAGGGGGCGGATACGAGCAGTACTTC CASSLRTGGGYEQYF
many NA TRBJ2-7 TRBV5-1 TGCGCCAGCAGCTTGGAGTCAGGGAGTCGCTACGAGCAGTACTTC CASSLESGSRYEQYF
NA TRBD1 TRBJ1-1 TRBV29-1 TGCAGCGTACTCGGGACAGGGCAGTCCGCTGAAGCTTTCTTT CSVLGTGQSAEAFF
many TRBD1 TRBJ2-6 TRBV5-1 TGCGCCAGCAGCCCGAGGACAGGGGCGAGGGGGGCCAACGTCCTGACTTTC CASSPRTGARGANVLTF